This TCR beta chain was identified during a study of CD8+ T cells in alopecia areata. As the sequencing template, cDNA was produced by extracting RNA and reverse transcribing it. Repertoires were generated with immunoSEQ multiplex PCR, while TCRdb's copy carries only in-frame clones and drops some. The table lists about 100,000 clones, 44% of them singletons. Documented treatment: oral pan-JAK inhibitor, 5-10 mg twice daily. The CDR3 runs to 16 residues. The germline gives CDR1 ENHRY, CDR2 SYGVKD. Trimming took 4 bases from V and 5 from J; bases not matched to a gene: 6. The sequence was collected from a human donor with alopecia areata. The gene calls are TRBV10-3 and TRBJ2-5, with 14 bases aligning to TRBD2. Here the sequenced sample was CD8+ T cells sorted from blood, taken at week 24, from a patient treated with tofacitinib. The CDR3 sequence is CAISVRGLAGVETQYF. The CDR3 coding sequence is TGTGCCATCAGTGTGAGGGGACTAGCGGGAGTCGAGACCCAGTACTTC.